Presented here are 14 T cell receptor beta chains from one specimen sequenced in a study of monozygotic twins with inflammatory bowel disease. Each CDR3 protein gets one entry in TCRdb, which reprocessed the 5' RACE reads and gives no DNA. This table lists around 380,000 distinct CDR3 sequences. Sequencing was performed on blood. These receptors came from a human donor with ulcerative colitis or Crohn's disease, or a healthy co-twin of an affected twin (not recorded which).

The chain couples TRBV20-1 to TRBJ2-3. The CDR3 totals 12 residues. Germline-derived CDR1 and CDR2 are DFQATT and SNEGSKA (reference sequence). The CDR3 sequence is CSARRVTDTQYF.

The V and J genes are TRBV20-1 and TRBJ2-5; with no DNA, the TCRdb D assignment of TRBD2 cannot be verified. Per the germline V gene, CDR1 is DFQATT and CDR2 is SNEGSKA (reference sequence). The CDR3 runs 14 residues. This CDR3 is CSAPAGWYQETQYF.

The CDR3 sequence is CASSLAGGRYEQYF. V gene TRBV11-2 combines with J gene TRBJ2-7; TCRdb returns TRBD1, unconfirmable since there is no DNA. Germline assignment: CDR1 SGHAT and CDR2 FQNNGV. The CDR3 is made up of 14 amino acids.

V gene TRBV20-1 combines with J gene TRBJ2-1; lacking DNA, the TRBD2 call made by TCRdb goes unchecked. Germline V gene data show CDR1 as DFQATT and CDR2 as SNEGSKA (reference sequence). CDR3 length equals 14 residues. CDR3 in amino acids: CSASDGLAGGEQFF.

The J gene is TRBJ2-1, the V gene TRBV5-6; as DNA is missing, the TRBD1 call by TCRdb cannot be tested. This CDR3 has 15 residues. Germline values: CDR1 SGHDT, CDR2 YYEEEE. The CDR3 is CASSFTGTIDDEQFF.

This rearrangement joins TRBV5-1 to TRBJ2-3; TCRdb names TRBD2, which stays unverified in the absence of DNA. Germline V gene lookup returns CDR1 SGHRS and CDR2 YFSETQ. The CDR3 extends over 14 amino acids. CDR3 sequence reads: CASMLAGGPDTQYF.

J is TRBJ2-7 and V is TRBV7-9; the D gene TCRdb calls, TRBD1, cannot be checked with no DNA. The germline V gene has CDR1 SEHNR and CDR2 FQNEAQ (reference sequence). This CDR3 has 16 residues. This chain's CDR3 is CASSLDRSNRPYEQYF.

V gene TRBV4-3 combines with J gene TRBJ2-2; the D call from TCRdb, TRBD2, cannot be confirmed without DNA. The CDR3 contains 16 residues. CDR1 is LGHNA, CDR2 YSLEER, per germline. The CDR3 reads CASSQQGGFNTGELFF.

The chain uses TRBV9 and TRBJ2-7; the D call of TRBD1 rests on TCRdb alone, since no DNA is present to check it. The CDR3 loop spans 15 amino acids. Germline assignment: CDR1 SGDLS and CDR2 YYNGEE. The chain's CDR3 is CASSAGTGGPYEQYF. Combining the CDR3 with reference TRBV9 and TRBJ2-7 gives the whole variable domain DSGVTQTPKHLITATGQRVTLRCSPRSGDLSVYWYQQSLDQGLQFLIQYYNGEERAKGNILERFSAQQFPDLHSELNLSSLELGDSALYFCASSAGTGGPYEQYFGPGTRLTVT.

The V call is TRBV5-4, the J call TRBJ1-3. The germline V gene encodes CDR1 SGHNT and CDR2 YYREEE (reference sequence). The CDR3 spans 15 residues. This chain's CDR3 is CASSSGAEAGNTIYF.

This chain links TRBV27 with TRBJ1-1; there is no DNA to check the TCRdb D call of TRBD1. Germline V gene data show CDR1 as MNHEY and CDR2 as SMNVEV (reference sequence). This CDR3 region has 15 residues. This CDR3 reads CASSSAPGRVAEAFF.

The chain uses TRBV6-1 and TRBJ1-4. The CDR3 contains 14 residues. The germline V gene encodes CDR1 MNHNS and CDR2 SASEGT. The CDR3 loop reads CASSEKTYNEKLFF.

The rearrangement uses TRBV13 and TRBJ2-1; TCRdb indicates TRBD1, and absent DNA this call remains unverified. The germline gives CDR1 PRHDT, CDR2 FYEKMQ (reference sequence). CDR3 size: 14 residues. CDR3: CASSPNRGEGEQFF.

CDR3 sequence: CASNEGPNYGYTF. V usage is TRBV5-1 and J usage is TRBJ1-2. The CDR3 contains 13 residues. Germline V gives CDR1 SGHRS, CDR2 YFSETQ.